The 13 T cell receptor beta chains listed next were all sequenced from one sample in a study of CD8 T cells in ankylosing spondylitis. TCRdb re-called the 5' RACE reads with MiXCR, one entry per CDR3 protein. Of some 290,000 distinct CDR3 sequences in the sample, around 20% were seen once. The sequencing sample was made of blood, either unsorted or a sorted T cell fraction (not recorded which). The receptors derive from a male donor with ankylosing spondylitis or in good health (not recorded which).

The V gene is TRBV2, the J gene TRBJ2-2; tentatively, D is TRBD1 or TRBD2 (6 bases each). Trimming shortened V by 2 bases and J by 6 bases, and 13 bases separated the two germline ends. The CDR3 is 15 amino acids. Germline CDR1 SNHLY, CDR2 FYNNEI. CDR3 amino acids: CASSESLGGPGELFF. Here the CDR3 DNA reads TGTGCCAGCAGTGAATCTTTAGGGGGGCCCGGGGAGCTGTTTTTT.

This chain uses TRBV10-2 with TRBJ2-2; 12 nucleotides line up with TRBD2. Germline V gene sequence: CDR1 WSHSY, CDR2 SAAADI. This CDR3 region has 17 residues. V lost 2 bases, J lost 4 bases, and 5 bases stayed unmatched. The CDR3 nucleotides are TGCGCCAGCAGTGAGAAGCTAGCGGGAGGGCCCACCGGGGAGCTGTTTTTT. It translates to CASSEKLAGGPTGELFF.

Written as DNA, the CDR3 is TGTGCCACCAGTGATCGGCGGGGGCAGGCTGAGCAGTTCTTC. Translated: CATSDRRGQAEQFF. The genes are TRBV24-1 and TRBJ2-1, with D possibly being TRBD2 (7 bases). V was shortened by 3 bases and J by 9 bases, with 14 bases between the two germline ends. CDR1 is KGHDR, CDR2 SFDVKD, per germline. This CDR3 has 14 amino acids.

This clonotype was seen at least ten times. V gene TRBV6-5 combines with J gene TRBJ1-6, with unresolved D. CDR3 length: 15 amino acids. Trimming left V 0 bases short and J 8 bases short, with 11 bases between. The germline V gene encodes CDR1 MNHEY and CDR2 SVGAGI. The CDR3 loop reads CASSYSGSVYSPLHF. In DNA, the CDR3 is TGTGCCAGCAGTTACTCAGGGTCTGTCTATTCACCCCTCCACTTT.

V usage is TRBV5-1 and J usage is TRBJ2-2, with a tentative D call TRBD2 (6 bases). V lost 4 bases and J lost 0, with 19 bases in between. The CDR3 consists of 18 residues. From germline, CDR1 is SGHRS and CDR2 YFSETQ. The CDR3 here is CASSLPSGGTSNTGELFF. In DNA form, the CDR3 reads TGCGCCAGCAGCCTACCTTCTGGCGGGACTTCGAACACCGGGGAGCTGTTTTTT. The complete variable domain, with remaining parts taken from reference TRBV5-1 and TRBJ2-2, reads KAGVTQTPRYLIKTRGQQVTLSCSPISGHRSVSWYQQTPGQGLQFLFEYFSETQRNKGNFPGRFSGRQFSNSRSEMNVSTLELGDSALYLCASSLPSGGTSNTGELFFGEGSRLTVL.

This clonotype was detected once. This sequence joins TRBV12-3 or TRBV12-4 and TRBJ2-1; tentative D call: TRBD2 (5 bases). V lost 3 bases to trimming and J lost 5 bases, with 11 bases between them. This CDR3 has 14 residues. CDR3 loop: CASSFRWENNEQFF. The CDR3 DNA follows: TGTGCCAGCAGTTTTCGATGGGAGAACAATGAGCAGTTCTTC.

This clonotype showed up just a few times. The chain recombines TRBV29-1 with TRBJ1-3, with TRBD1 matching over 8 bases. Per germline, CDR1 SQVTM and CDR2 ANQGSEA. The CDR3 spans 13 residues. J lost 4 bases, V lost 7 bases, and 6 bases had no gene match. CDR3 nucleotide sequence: TGCAGCGGCTCGACAGGGGTAGGAAACACCATATATTTT. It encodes CSGSTGVGNTIYF.

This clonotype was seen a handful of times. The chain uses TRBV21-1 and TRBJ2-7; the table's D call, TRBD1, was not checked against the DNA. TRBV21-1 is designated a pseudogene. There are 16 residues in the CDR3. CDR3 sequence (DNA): TGTGCCAGCAGCAATCACAGGGGCGGCCTTACCTACGAGCAGTACGTC. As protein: CASSNHRGGLTYEQYV.

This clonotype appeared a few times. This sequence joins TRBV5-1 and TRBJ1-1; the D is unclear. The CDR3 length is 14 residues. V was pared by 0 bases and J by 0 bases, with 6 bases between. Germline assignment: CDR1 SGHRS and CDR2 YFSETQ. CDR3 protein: CASSLGNMNTEAFF. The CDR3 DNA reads TGCGCCAGCAGCTTGGGAAACATGAACACTGAAGCTTTCTTT.

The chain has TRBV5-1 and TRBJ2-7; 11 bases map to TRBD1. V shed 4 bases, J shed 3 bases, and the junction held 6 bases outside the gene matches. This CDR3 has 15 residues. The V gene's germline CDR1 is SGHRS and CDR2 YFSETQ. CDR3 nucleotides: TGCGCCAGCAGCGCCGGACAGGGGGCCGGCTACGAGCAGTACGTC. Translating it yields CASSAGQGAGYEQYV.

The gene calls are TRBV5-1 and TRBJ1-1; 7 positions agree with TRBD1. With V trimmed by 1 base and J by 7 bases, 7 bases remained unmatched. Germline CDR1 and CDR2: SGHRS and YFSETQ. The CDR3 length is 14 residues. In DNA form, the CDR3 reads TGCGCCAGCAGCTTGAGAACAGGGGATGATGAAGCTTTCTTT. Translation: CASSLRTGDDEAFF.

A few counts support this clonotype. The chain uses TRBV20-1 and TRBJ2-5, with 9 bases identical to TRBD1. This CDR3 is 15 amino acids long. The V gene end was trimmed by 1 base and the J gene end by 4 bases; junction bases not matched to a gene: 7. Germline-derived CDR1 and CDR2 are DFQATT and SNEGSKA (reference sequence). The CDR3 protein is CSARGGQGRGETQYF. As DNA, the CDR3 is TGCAGTGCTAGAGGGGGACAGGGCCGGGGAGAGACCCAGTACTTC.

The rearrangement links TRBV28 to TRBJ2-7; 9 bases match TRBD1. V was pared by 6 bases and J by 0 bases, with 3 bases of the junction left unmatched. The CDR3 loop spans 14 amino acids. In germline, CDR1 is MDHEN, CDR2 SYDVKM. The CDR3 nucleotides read TGTGCCAGCAGAGACAGGGGGAGCTCCTACGAGCAGTACGTC. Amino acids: CASRDRGSSYEQYV.